A single sample gave rise to the 27 T cell receptor beta chains below, sequenced in a study of cytomegalovirus exposure and HLA in healthy donors. Primers: 60 Vbeta forward and 13 Jbeta reverse. Clones were read by immunoSEQ multiplex PCR, and TCRdb kept only the in-frame ones, dropping some. Altogether about 120,000 clones are present, roughly 70% being singletons, with the ten largest covering around 4.1%. The sample consisted of PBMCs. These receptors were collected from a woman aged 35 to 49 in good health and CMV-seronegative.

The chain uses TRBV28 and TRBJ1-1, with D hard to call. This CDR3 contains 13 residues. Looked up from germline, CDR1 is MDHEN and CDR2 is SYDVKM. Between the trimmed V and J ends, which lost 5 bases and 13 bases, there was a span of 20 bases. The CDR3 here is CASSPAVELYGFF. The DNA of the CDR3 is TGTGCCAGCAGTCCCGCGGTAGAGCTCTATGGTTTCTTT.

The genes are TRBV7-2 and TRBJ1-5, with 8 nucleotides matching TRBD1. The CDR3 is 15 residues long. The J segment lost 5 bases and the V segment lost 5 bases, leaving 8 bases of the junction unmatched. Germline CDR1 SGHTA, CDR2 FQGNSA. CDR3 residues: CASSPRQGAYQPQHF. CDR3 nucleotides: TGTGCCAGCAGCCCCCGGCAGGGGGCCTATCAGCCCCAGCATTTT.

V usage is TRBV4-3 and J usage is TRBJ2-1; possibly TRBD1 for D (5 bases). The germline V gene encodes CDR1 LGHNA and CDR2 YSLEER. Trimming took 0 bases from V and 7 from J, leaving 13 bases between them. This CDR3 spans 15 amino acids. CDR3: CASSQDMLGPNEQFF. The CDR3 DNA reads as TGCGCCAGCAGCCAAGATATGTTGGGGCCTAATGAGCAGTTCTTC.

The chain combines TRBV5-6 with TRBJ1-5; no firm D call. From germline, CDR1 is SGHDT and CDR2 YYEEEE. The CDR3 has 14 amino acids. Trimming took off 0 bases at V and 0 bases at J, with 4 bases between the two ends. DNA of the CDR3: TGTGCCAGCAGCTTGGGAGGTAGCAATCAGCCCCAGCATTTT. Translating it yields CASSLGGSNQPQHF.

The J gene is TRBJ1-6, the V gene TRBV7-9; 12 bases are shared with TRBD1. CDR3 length: 18 residues. Per the germline V gene, CDR1 is SEHNR and CDR2 is FQNEAQ (reference sequence). Trimming at V came to 1 base and at J to 7 bases, leaving 8 bases not matched to a gene. The CDR3 nucleotides are TGTGCCAGCAGCTTAGGGGACAGGGGGCGAACCCGCAATTCACCCCTCCACTTT. Protein product: CASSLGDRGRTRNSPLHF. The full variable domain, in which reference TRBV7-9 and TRBJ1-6 provide the parts outside the CDR3, is DTGVSQNPRHKITKRGQNVTFRCDPISEHNRLYWYRQTLGQGPEFLTYFQNEAQLEKSRLLSDRFSAERPKGSFSTLEIQRTEQGDSAMYLCASSLGDRGRTRNSPLHFGNGTRLTVT.

The V and J genes are TRBV11-2 and TRBJ2-3; 9 bases fit TRBD1. V lost 4 bases and J lost 6; bases outside the gene matches: 8. CDR1 SGHAT and CDR2 FQNNGV come from the germline V gene. The CDR3 length is 15 residues. This CDR3 is CASSSNTGGWDTQYF. The CDR3, as DNA: TGTGCCAGCAGCTCGAACACAGGGGGCTGGGATACGCAGTATTTT.

This clone was seen only a few times. V is TRBV6-6 and J is TRBJ1-5, with D unclear. The CDR3 runs 12 residues. The ends were cut back, 0 bases at V and 9 bases at J, with 6 bases in the middle. Germline CDR1 MNHNY, CDR2 SVGAGI (reference sequence). The chain's CDR3 is CASSYSAWPQHF. The DNA for the CDR3 is TGTGCCAGCAGTTACTCGGCCTGGCCCCAGCATTTT.

This chain connects TRBV28 to TRBJ2-7; a possible D gene is TRBD2 (6 bases). V was pared by 8 bases and J by 0 bases, with 11 bases between. The germline gives CDR1 MDHEN, CDR2 SYDVKM. This CDR3 has 13 residues. In DNA, the CDR3 is TGTGCCAGCTGGGGGGTTAGCTCCTACGAGCAGTACTTC. Translation: CASWGVSSYEQYF.

The CDR3, as DNA: TGTGCCAGCAGCTTGGTTACCGGGGGGGGTGCAGATACGCAGTATTTT. This codes for CASSLVTGGGADTQYF. This rearrangement joins TRBV5-4 to TRBJ2-3, with 8 bases that match TRBD2. After removal of 0 bases from V and 4 bases from J, the junction contained 7 bases not matched to a gene. There are 16 residues in the CDR3. Germline CDR1 reads SGHNT; CDR2 reads YYREEE (reference sequence).

This clone was found a few times. The chain uses TRBV12-1 and TRBJ1-1; the table's D call, TRBD1, has no DNA check behind it. TRBV12-1 is given as a pseudogene. The CDR3 runs 16 residues. This chain's CDR3 is CASSFPSTGGSSEAFF. The CDR3 DNA reads TGTGCCAGCAGCTTCCCTTCGACAGGGGGCAGTTCTGAAGCTTTCTTT.

CDR3 loop: CAWKRATNEKLFF. CDR3 nucleotide sequence: TGTGCCTGGAAAAGAGCAACTAATGAAAAACTGTTTTTT. This rearrangement joins TRBV30 to TRBJ1-4, with D unclear. The length of the CDR3 is 13 residues. Germline loops: CDR1 GTSNPN, CDR2 SVGIG (reference sequence). V shed 4 bases and J shed 0 bases, with 6 bases lying between them.

This chain links TRBV11-3 with TRBJ2-1; a possible D gene is TRBD1 (6 bases). The CDR3 length is 13 residues. CDR1 and CDR2 (germline): SGHNT, YENEEA. The V gene lost 0 bases and the J gene lost 10 bases, with 10 bases spanning the gap. Here the CDR3 DNA reads TGTGCCAGCAGCTTAGAAGGGGGTGGAGAGCAGTTCTTC. As protein: CASSLEGGGEQFF.

The rearrangement uses TRBV12-5 and TRBJ2-2; D gene uncertain. V gave up 3 bases and J gave up 7 bases, with 3 bases separating them. The CDR3 is 11 amino acids. Germline CDR1 LGHNT, CDR2 FRNRAP. Here the CDR3 reads CASGFFGELFF. The CDR3 region has the DNA TGTGCTAGTGGTTTCTTCGGGGAGCTGTTTTTT. Full variable domain (outside the CDR3, taken from reference TRBV12-5 and TRBJ2-2): DARVTQTPRHKVTEMGQEVTMRCQPILGHNTVFWYRQTMMQGLELLAYFRNRAPLDDSGMPKDRFSAEMPDATLATLKIQPSEPRDSAVYFCASGFFGELFFGEGSRLTVL.

V gene TRBV10-3 combines with J gene TRBJ1-5; possibly TRBD1 for D (6 bases). V was pared by 3 bases and J by 2 bases, with 14 bases between. The CDR3 sequence is 16 residues long. Germline V gene lookup returns CDR1 ENHRY and CDR2 SYGVKD. CDR3 DNA sequence: TGTGCCATCAGTGACTTTTACAGGGAAGGCAATCAGCCCCAGCATTTT. Its translation: CAISDFYREGNQPQHF.

The genes are TRBV6-4 and TRBJ2-1; tentatively, D is TRBD2 (6 bases). This CDR3 has 14 amino acids. V shed 0 bases and J shed 9 bases, with 12 bases lying between them. The germline V gene has CDR1 MRHNA and CDR2 SNTAGT. The CDR3 coding sequence is TGTGCCAGCAGTGACTCGCCCGGGAGAGTTGAGCAGTTCTTC. It specifies CASSDSPGRVEQFF.

The rearrangement uses TRBV5-5 and TRBJ1-1; D perhaps matches TRBD1 (5 bases). CDR1 is SGHKS, CDR2 YYEKEE, per germline (reference sequence). The CDR3 contains 14 residues. V lost 3 bases, J lost 1 base, and 10 bases lay in between. DNA of the CDR3: TGTGCCAGCAGCTGGGACTGGGGGAACACTGAAGCTTTCTTT. Its protein is CASSWDWGNTEAFF.

The CDR3: CAWKGEGSYEQFF. DNA of the CDR3: TGTGCCTGGAAAGGGGAGGGCAGTTACGAGCAGTTCTTC. The gene calls are TRBV30 and TRBJ2-1, with 7 bases that match TRBD2. The CDR3 is 13 residues long. Losses at the gene ends were 4 bases for V and 10 bases for J; bases not matched to a gene: 10. The germline V gene has CDR1 GTSNPN and CDR2 SVGIG (reference sequence).

CDR3 in amino acids: CASSSRTGLVEQFF. The CDR3 DNA sequence: TGTGCCAGCAGCTCCAGGACAGGGTTGGTTGAGCAGTTCTTC. The chain couples TRBV7-9 to TRBJ2-1, with 8 bases aligning to TRBD1. The length of the CDR3 is 14 residues. Germline values: CDR1 SEHNR, CDR2 FQNEAQ (reference sequence). Trimming removed 4 bases from V and 9 bases from J; junction bases left unmatched: 8.

V is TRBV15 and J is TRBJ1-5; the D is unclear. The CDR3 spans 14 residues. Trimming stripped 0 bases from V and 6 bases from J, with 9 bases between. CDR1 is LNHNV and CDR2 is YYDKDF in the germline V gene (reference sequence). As DNA, the CDR3 is TGTGCCACCAGCAGAGATAAGATCGGTCAGCCCCAGCATTTT. Its translation: CATSRDKIGQPQHF.

This chain links TRBV2 with TRBJ2-7; 8 bases map to TRBD2. The junction had 6 bases not matched to a gene; V was cut back by 4 bases and J by 7 bases. This CDR3 is 13 amino acids long. Looked up from germline, CDR1 is SNHLY and CDR2 is FYNNEI. CDR3 DNA sequence: TGTGCCAGCAGTGCCGGGGGGGCAGGGGAGCAGTACTTC. Translated: CASSAGGAGEQYF.

This clone was seen only once. J is TRBJ2-3 and V is TRBV18, with 11 bases aligning to TRBD2. The CDR3 is 17 residues long. The germline V gene has CDR1 KGHSH and CDR2 LQKENI. Trimming at V came to 3 bases and at J to 4 bases, leaving 9 bases not matched to a gene. The CDR3 loop is CASSPRELAGVPDTQYF. The CDR3 region has the DNA TGTGCCAGCTCACCCAGGGAACTAGCGGGAGTCCCAGATACGCAGTATTTT. The full variable domain, completed using reference TRBV18 and TRBJ2-3, is NAGVMQNPRHLVRRRGQEARLRCSPMKGHSHVYWYRQLPEEGLKFMVYLQKENIIDESGMPKERFSAEFPKEGPSILRIQQVVRGDSAAYFCASSPRELAGVPDTQYFGPGTRLTVL.

The CDR3 DNA reads as TGTGCCAGCAGCCCGCAGACAGGGGGGACCGACGAGCAGTACTTC. Encoded protein: CASSPQTGGTDEQYF. This sequence joins TRBV9 and TRBJ2-7; 9 bases map to TRBD1. V lost 4 bases to trimming and J lost 5 bases; unmatched junction nucleotides: 10. CDR1 is SGDLS and CDR2 is YYNGEE in the germline V gene. The length of the CDR3 is 15 residues.

The chain recombines TRBV7-9 with TRBJ1-3, with D perhaps TRBD1 (5 bases). The germline V and J ends were trimmed by 4 bases and 11 bases, with 21 bases remaining between them. Per germline, CDR1 SEHNR and CDR2 FQNEAQ (reference sequence). The CDR3 covers 15 residues. This CDR3 is CASSSAGTGGTPIYF. The DNA of the CDR3 is TGTGCCAGCAGCTCCGCCGGGACGGGAGGGACCCCCATATATTTT. Together with reference TRBV7-9 and TRBJ1-3, the CDR3 gives the full variable domain: DTGVSQNPRHKITKRGQNVTFRCDPISEHNRLYWYRQTLGQGPEFLTYFQNEAQLEKSRLLSDRFSAERPKGSFSTLEIQRTEQGDSAMYLCASSSAGTGGTPIYFGEGSWLTVV.

CDR3 sequence reads: CAIKTSVTSYEQYF. The CDR3 DNA is TGTGCCATCAAGACTAGCGTAACCTCCTACGAGCAGTACTTC. This rearrangement joins TRBV10-3 to TRBJ2-7, with 8 nucleotides matching TRBD2. Germline CDR1 ENHRY, CDR2 SYGVKD. The CDR3 sequence is 14 residues long. Trimming took 7 bases from V and 0 from J; bases not matched to a gene: 5.

This clone was seen once. As DNA, the CDR3 is TGTGCCAGCAGGGGGGACAGGGGCCTATCACCCCTCCACTTT. This sequence encodes CASRGDRGLSPLHF. V and J are TRBV2 and TRBJ1-6, with TRBD1 matching 10 bases. From germline, CDR1 is SNHLY and CDR2 FYNNEI. The CDR3 loop spans 14 amino acids. Trimming removed 6 bases from V and 10 bases from J; junction bases left unmatched: 6.

This rearrangement joins TRBV4-1 to TRBJ2-7, with D unclear. This CDR3 spans 15 amino acids. Germline CDR1 reads MGHRA; CDR2 reads YSYEKL. V was trimmed by 0 bases and J by 1 base, leaving 10 bases between them. The CDR3 sequence is CASSQDLRRSYEQYF. The DNA of the CDR3 is TGCGCCAGCAGCCAAGACCTTAGGAGATCCTACGAGCAGTACTTC.

The V call is TRBV6-5, the J call TRBJ1-3, with 7 bases lining up with TRBD1. Germline lookup yields CDR1 MNHEY and CDR2 SVGAGI. The J segment lost 8 bases and the V segment lost 10 bases, leaving 8 bases of the junction unmatched. CDR3 length equals 12 residues. The CDR3 spells CATTSGGDTIYF. CDR3 sequence (DNA): TGTGCCACGACGTCAGGGGGAGACACCATATATTTT.